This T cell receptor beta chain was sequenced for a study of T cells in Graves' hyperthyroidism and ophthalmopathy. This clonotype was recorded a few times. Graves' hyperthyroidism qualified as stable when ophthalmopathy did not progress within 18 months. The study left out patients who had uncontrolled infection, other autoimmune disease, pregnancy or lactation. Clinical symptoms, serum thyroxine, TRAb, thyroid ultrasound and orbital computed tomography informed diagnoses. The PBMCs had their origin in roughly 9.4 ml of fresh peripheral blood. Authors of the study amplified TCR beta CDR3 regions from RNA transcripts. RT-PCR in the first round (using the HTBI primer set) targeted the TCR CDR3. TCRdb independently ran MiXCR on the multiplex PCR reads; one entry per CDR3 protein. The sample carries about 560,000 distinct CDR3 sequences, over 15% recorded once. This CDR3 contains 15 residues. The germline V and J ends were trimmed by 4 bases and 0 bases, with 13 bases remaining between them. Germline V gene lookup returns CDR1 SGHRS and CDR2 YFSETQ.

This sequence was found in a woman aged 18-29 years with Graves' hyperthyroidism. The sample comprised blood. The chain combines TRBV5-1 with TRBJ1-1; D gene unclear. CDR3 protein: CASSAGWEMNTEAFF. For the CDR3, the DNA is TGCGCCAGCAGCGCGGGATGGGAGATGAACACTGAAGCTTTCTTT. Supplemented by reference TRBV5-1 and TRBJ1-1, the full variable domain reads KAGVTQTPRYLIKTRGQQVTLSCSPISGHRSVSWYQQTPGQGLQFLFEYFSETQRNKGNFPGRFSGRQFSNSRSEMNVSTLELGDSALYLCASSAGWEMNTEAFFGQGTRLTVV.